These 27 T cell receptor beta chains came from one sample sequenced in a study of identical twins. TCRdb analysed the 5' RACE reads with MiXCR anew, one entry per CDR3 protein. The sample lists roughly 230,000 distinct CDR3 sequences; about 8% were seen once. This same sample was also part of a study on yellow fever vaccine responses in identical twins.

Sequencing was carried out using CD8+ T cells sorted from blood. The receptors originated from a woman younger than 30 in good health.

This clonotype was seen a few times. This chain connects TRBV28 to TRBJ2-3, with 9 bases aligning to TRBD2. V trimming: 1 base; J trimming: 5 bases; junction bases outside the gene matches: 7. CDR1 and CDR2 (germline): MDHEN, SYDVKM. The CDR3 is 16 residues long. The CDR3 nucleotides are TGTGCCAGCAGTTTATCGGTAGCGGGAGAGGGAGATACGCAGTATTTT. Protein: CASSLSVAGEGDTQYF.

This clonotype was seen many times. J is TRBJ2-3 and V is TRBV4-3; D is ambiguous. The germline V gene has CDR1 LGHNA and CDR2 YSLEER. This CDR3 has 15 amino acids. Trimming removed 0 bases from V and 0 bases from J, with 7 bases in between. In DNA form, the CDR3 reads TGCGCCAGCAGCCAAGATCTCCCCAGCACAGATACGCAGTATTTT. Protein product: CASSQDLPSTDTQYF.

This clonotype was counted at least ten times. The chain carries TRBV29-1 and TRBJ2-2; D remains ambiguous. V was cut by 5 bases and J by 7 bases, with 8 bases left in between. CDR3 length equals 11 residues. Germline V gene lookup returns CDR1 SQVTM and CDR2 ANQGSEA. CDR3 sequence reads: CSVLIIGELFF. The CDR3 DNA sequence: TGCAGCGTTTTAATCATCGGGGAGCTGTTTTTT.

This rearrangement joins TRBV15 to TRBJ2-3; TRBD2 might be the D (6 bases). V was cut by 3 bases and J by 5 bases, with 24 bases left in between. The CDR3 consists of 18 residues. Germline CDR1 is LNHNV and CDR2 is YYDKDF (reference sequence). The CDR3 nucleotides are TGTGCCACCAGCAGCCATGGTATGGGTGCCCTGGAGGGAGATACGCAGTATTTT. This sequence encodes CATSSHGMGALEGDTQYF.

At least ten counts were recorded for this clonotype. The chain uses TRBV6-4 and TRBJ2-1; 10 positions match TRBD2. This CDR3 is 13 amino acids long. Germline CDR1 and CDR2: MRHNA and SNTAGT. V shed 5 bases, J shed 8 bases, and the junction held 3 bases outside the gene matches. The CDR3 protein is CASSTSGTHEQFF. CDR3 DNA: TGTGCCAGCAGTACTAGCGGGACTCATGAGCAGTTCTTC.

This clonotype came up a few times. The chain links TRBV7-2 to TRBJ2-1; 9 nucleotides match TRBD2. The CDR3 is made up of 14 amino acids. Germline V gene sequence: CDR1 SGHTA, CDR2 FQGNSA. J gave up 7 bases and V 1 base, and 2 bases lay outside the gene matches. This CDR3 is CASSLVGLANEQFF. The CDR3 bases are TGTGCCAGCAGCTTAGTAGGACTAGCGAATGAGCAGTTCTTC.

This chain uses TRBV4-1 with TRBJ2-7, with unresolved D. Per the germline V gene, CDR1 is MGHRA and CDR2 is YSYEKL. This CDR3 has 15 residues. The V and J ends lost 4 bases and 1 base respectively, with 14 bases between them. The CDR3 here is CASSRSQVDSYEQYF. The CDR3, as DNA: TGCGCCAGCAGCCGGAGCCAGGTTGATTCCTACGAGCAGTACTTC.

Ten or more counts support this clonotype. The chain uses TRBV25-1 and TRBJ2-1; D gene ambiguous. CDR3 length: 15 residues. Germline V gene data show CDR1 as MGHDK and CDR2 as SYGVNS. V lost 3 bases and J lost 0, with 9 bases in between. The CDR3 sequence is CASSDQKSSYNEQFF. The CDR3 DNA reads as TGTGCCAGCAGTGACCAGAAGAGCTCCTACAATGAGCAGTTCTTC.

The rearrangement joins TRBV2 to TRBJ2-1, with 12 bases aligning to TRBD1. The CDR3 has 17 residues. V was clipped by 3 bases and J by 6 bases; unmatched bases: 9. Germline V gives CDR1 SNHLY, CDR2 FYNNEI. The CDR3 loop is CASSDNRDRGLGNEQFF. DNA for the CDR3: TGTGCCAGCAGTGACAACCGGGACAGGGGGCTCGGCAATGAGCAGTTCTTC.

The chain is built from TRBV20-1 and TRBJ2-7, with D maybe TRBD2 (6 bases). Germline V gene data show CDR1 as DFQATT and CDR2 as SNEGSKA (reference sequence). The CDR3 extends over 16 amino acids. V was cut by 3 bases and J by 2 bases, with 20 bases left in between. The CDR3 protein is CSASPGLPVSAYEQYF. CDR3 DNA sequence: TGCAGTGCTAGTCCCGGACTACCCGTGAGCGCCTACGAGCAGTACTTC.

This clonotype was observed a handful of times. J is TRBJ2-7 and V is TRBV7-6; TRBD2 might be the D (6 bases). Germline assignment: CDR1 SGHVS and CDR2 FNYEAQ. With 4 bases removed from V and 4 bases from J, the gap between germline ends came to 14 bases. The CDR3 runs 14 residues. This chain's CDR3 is CASSSSRDSYEQYF. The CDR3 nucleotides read TGTGCCAGCAGCTCGTCCCGGGACTCATACGAGCAGTACTTC.

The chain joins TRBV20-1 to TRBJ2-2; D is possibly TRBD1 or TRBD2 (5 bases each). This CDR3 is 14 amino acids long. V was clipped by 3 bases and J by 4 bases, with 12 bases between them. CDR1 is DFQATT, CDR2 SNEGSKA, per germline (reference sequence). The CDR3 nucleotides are TGCAGTGCTAGCCCCCCGGGACCCACCGGGGAGCTGTTTTTT. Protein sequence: CSASPPGPTGELFF.

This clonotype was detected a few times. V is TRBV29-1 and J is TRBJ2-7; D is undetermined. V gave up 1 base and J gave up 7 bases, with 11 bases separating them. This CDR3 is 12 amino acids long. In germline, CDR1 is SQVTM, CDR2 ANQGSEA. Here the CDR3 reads CSVEGGHGEQYF. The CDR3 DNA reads TGCAGCGTTGAAGGTGGCCATGGTGAGCAGTACTTC.

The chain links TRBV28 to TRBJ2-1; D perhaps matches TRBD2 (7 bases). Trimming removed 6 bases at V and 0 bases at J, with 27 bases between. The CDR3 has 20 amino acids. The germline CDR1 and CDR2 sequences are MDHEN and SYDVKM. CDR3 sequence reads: CASRGTQGMRGGSSYNEQFF. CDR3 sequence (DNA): TGTGCCAGCAGGGGAACACAGGGTATGAGGGGCGGGAGCTCCTACAATGAGCAGTTCTTC.

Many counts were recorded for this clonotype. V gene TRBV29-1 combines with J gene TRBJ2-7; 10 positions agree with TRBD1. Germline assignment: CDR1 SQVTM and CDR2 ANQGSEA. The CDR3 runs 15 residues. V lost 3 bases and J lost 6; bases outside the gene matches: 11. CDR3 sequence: CSVDLQTGGGFEQYF. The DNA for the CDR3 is TGCAGCGTTGATTTGCAGACAGGGGGCGGTTTCGAGCAGTACTTC.

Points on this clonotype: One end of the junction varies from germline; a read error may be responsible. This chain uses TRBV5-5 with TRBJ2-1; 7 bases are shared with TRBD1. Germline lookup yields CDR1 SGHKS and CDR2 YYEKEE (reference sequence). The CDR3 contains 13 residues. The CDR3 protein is CASSFGQALILVF. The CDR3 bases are TGTGCCAGCAGCTTCGGACAGGCTCTTATACTGGTCTTC.

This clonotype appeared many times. The CDR3 is CASSYSKARGRTEAFF. CDR3 DNA sequence: TGTGCCAGCAGTTATTCGAAAGCCAGGGGTCGGACTGAAGCTTTCTTT. This rearrangement joins TRBV6-2 or TRBV6-3 to TRBJ1-1, with D tentatively TRBD1 (6 bases). CDR1 and CDR2 (germline): MNHEY, SVGEGT. The CDR3 consists of 16 residues. V lost 3 bases and J lost 5, with 19 bases in between.

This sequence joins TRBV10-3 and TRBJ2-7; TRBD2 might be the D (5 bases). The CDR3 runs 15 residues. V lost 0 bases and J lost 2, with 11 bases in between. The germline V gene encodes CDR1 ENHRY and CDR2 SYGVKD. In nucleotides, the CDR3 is TGTGCCATCAGTGAGTCTGGCGGGCTCACCTACGAGCAGTACTTC. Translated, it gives CAISESGGLTYEQYF.

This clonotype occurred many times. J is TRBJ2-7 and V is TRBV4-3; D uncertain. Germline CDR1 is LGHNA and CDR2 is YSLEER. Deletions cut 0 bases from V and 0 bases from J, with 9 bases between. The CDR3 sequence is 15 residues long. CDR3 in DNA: TGCGCCAGCAGCCAAGATCTCACGGGCTCCTACGAGCAGTACTTC. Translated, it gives CASSQDLTGSYEQYF.

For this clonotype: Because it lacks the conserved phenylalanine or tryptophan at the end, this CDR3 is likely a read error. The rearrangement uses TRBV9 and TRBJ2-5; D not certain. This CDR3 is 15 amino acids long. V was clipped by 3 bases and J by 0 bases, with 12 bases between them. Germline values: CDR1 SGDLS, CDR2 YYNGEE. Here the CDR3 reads CASSEFSRYQETQYS. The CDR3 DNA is TGTGCCAGCAGCGAATTCTCCCGGTACCAAGAGACCCAGTACTCC.

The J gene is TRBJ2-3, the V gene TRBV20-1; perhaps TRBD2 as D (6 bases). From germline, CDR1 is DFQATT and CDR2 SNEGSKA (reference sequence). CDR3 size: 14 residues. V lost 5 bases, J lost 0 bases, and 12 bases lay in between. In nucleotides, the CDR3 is TGCAGTGCTGTCGGGGAGGTTAGCACAGATACGCAGTATTTT. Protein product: CSAVGEVSTDTQYF.

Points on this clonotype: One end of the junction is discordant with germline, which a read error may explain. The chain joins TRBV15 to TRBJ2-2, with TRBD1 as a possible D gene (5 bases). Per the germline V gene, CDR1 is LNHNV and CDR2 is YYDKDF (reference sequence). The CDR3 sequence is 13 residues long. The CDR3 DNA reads TGTGCCACCAGGGGGCTAGACACCCGGGAGCTGTTTTTT. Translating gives CATRGLDTRELFF.

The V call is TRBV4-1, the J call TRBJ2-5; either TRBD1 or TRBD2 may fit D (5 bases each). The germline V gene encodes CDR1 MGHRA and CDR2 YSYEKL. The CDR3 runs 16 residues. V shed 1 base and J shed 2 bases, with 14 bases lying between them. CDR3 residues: CASSQGGVNGQETQYF. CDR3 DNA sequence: TGCGCCAGCAGCCAAGGAGGGGTGAATGGTCAAGAGACCCAGTACTTC.

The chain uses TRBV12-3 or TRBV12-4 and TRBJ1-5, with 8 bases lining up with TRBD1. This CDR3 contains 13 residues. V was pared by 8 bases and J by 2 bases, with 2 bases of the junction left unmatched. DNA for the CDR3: TGTGCCAGCCAGGGGGCTGGCAATCAGCCCCAGCATTTT. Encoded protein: CASQGAGNQPQHF.

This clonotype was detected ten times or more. The CDR3 spells CSSRLAEGGYQETQYF. CDR3 DNA sequence: TGCAGCTCCAGACTAGCGGAGGGGGGGTACCAAGAGACCCAGTACTTC. The rearrangement links TRBV29-1 to TRBJ2-5; 9 nucleotides agree with TRBD2. The length of the CDR3 is 16 residues. With V trimmed by 8 bases and J by 0 bases, 13 bases remained unmatched. The germline V gene encodes CDR1 SQVTM and CDR2 ANQGSEA.

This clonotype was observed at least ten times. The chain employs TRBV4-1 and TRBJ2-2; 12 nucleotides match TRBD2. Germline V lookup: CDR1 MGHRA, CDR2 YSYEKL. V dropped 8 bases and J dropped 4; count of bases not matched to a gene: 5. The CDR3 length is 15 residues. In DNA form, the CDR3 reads TGCGCCAGCGGTCTAGCGGGAGGGCCCACCGGGGAGCTGTTTTTT. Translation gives CASGLAGGPTGELFF.

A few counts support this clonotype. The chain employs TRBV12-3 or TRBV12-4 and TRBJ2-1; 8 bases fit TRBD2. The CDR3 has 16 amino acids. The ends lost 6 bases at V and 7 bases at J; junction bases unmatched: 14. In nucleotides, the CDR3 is TGTGCCAGCAGGCGCACACGGGGGGGCGGGGAAAATGAGCAGTTCTTC. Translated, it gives CASRRTRGGGENEQFF.